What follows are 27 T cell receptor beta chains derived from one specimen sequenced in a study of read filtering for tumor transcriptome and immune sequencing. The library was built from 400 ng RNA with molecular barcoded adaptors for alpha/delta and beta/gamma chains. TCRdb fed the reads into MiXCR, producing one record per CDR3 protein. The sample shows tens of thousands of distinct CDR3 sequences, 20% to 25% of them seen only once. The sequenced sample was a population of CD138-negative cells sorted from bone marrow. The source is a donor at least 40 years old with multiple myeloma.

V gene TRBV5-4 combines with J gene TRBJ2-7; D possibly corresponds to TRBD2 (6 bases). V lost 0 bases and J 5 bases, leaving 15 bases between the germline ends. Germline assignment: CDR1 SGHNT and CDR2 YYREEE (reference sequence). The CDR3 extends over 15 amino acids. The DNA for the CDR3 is TGTGCCAGCAGCTTGGTTGTCGGGAGTGTGGACGAGCAGTACTTC. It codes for CASSLVVGSVDEQYF.

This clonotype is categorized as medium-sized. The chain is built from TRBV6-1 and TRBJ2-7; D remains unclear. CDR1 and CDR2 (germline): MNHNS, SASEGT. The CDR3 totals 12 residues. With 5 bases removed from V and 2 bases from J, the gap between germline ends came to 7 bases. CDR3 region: CASSSNTYEQYF. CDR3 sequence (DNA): TGTGCCAGCAGTAGTAACACCTACGAGCAGTACTTC.

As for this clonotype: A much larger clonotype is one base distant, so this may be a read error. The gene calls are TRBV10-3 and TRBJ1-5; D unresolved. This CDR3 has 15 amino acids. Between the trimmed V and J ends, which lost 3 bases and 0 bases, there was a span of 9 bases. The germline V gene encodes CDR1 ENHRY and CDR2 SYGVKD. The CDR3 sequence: CAISDNFSSNQPQHF. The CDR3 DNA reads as TGTGCCATCAGTGATAACTTCAGTAGCAATCAGCCCCAGCATTTT.

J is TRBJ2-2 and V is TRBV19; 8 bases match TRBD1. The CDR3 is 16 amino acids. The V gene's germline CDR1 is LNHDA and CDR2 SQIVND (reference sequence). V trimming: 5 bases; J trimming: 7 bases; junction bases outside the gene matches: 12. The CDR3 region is CASSASRDRNGGELFF. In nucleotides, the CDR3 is TGTGCCAGTAGTGCGTCCCGGGACAGGAATGGCGGGGAGCTGTTTTTT.

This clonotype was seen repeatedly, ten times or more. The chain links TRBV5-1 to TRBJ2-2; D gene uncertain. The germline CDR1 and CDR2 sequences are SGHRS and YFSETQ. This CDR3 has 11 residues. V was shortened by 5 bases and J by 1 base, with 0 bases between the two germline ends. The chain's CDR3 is CASRNTGELFF. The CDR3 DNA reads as TGCGCCAGCAGGAACACCGGGGAGCTGTTTTTT. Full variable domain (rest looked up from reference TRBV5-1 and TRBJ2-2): KAGVTQTPRYLIKTRGQQVTLSCSPISGHRSVSWYQQTPGQGLQFLFEYFSETQRNKGNFPGRFSGRQFSNSRSEMNVSTLELGDSALYLCASRNTGELFFGEGSRLTVL.

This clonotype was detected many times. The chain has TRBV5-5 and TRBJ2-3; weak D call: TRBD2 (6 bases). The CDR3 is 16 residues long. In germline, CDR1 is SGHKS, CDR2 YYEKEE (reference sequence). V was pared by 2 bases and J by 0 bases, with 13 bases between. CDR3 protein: CASSFGGQGSTDTQYF. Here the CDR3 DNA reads TGTGCCAGCAGCTTCGGAGGGCAGGGTAGCACAGATACGCAGTATTTT.

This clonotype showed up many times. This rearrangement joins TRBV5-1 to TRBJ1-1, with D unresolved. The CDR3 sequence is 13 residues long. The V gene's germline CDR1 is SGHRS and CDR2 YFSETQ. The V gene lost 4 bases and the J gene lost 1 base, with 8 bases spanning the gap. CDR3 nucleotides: TGCGCCAGCAGCGAGCAAAGGAACACTGAAGCTTTCTTT. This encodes CASSEQRNTEAFF. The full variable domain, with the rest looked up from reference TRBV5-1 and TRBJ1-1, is KAGVTQTPRYLIKTRGQQVTLSCSPISGHRSVSWYQQTPGQGLQFLFEYFSETQRNKGNFPGRFSGRQFSNSRSEMNVSTLELGDSALYLCASSEQRNTEAFFGQGTRLTVV.

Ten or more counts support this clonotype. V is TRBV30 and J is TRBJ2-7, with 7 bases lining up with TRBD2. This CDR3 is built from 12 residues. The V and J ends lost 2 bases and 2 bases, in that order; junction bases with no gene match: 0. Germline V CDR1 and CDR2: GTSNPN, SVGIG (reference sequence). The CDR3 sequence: CAWSRGAYEQYF. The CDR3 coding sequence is TGTGCCTGGAGTCGGGGGGCCTACGAGCAGTACTTC.

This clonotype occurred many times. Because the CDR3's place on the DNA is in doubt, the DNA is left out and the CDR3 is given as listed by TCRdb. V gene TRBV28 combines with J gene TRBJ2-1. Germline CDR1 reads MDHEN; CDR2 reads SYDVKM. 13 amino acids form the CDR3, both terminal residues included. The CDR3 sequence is CASSSSVLNEQFF.

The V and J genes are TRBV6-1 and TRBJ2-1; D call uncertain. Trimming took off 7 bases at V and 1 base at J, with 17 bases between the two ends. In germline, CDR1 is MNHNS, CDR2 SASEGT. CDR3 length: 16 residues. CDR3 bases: TGTGCCAGCACCAAACGGGCGGCAGTGTCCTACAATGAGCAGTTCTTC. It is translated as CASTKRAAVSYNEQFF.

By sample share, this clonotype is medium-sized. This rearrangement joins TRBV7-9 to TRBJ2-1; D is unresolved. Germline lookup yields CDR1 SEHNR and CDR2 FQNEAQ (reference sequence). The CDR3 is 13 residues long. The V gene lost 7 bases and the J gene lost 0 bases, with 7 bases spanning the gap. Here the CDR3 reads CASIVDSYNEQFF. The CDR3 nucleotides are TGTGCCAGCATAGTAGACTCCTACAATGAGCAGTTCTTC.

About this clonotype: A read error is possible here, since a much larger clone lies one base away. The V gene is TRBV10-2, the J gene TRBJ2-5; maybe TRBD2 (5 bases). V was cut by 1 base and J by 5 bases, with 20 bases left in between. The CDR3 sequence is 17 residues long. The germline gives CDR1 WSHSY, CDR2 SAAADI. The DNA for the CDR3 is TGCGCCAGCAGTGAGTACGCCGGCTCGGGGATTGGGGAGACCCAGTACTTC. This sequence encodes CASSEYAGSGIGETQYF.

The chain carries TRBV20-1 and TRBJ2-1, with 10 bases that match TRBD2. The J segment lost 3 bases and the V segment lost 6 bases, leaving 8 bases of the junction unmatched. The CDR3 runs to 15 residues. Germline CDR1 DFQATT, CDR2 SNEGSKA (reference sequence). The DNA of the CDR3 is TGCAGTGCCATCCCGGCTAGCGGGAGCTACAATGAGCAGTTCTTC. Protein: CSAIPASGSYNEQFF.

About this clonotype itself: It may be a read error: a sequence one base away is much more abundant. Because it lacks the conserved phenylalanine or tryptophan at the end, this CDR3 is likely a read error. The CDR3 DNA reads as TGTGCCACCAGTGATTCCGGGCACACAGATACGCAGTATTTA. It encodes CATSDSGHTDTQYL. This rearrangement joins TRBV24-1 to TRBJ2-3; D remains unclear. There are 14 residues in the CDR3. Germline V CDR1 and CDR2: KGHDR, SFDVKD. The V and J ends lost 2 bases and 2 bases respectively, with 7 bases between them.

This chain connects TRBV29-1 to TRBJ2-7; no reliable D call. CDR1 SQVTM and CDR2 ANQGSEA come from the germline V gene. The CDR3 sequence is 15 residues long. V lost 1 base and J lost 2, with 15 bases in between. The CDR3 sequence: CSVEVFGPLTYEQYF. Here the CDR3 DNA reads TGCAGCGTTGAAGTATTTGGCCCTCTGACCTACGAGCAGTACTTC.

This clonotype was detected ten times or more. The CDR3 DNA reads as TGTGCCATATCCCCAGGTCTGAACACCGGGGAGCTGTTTTTT. Encoded protein: CAISPGLNTGELFF. V gene TRBV10-3 combines with J gene TRBJ2-2; D call uncertain. The CDR3 contains 14 residues. Germline values: CDR1 ENHRY, CDR2 SYGVKD. The V gene lost 9 bases and the J gene lost 1 base, with 12 bases spanning the gap.

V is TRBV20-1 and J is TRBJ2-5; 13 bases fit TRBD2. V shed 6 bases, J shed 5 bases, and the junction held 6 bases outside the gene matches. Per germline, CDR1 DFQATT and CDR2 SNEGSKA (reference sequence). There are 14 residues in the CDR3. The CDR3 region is CSAGLAGMGETQYF. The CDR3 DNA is TGCAGTGCGGGACTAGCGGGGATGGGCGAGACCCAGTACTTC.

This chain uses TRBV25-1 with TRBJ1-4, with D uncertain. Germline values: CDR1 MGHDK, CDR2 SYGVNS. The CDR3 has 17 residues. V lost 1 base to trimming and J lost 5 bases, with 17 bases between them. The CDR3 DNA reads TGTGCCAGCAGTGAATTGGTTAGTGGCAGGCGGAATGAAAAACTGTTTTTT. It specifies CASSELVSGRRNEKLFF.

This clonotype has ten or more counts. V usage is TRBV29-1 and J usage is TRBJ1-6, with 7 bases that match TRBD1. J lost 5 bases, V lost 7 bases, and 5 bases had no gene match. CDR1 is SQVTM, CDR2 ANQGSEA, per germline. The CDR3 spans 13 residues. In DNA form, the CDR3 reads TGCAGCGCCAAGACAGGGAATAATTCACCCCTCCACTTT. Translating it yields CSAKTGNNSPLHF.

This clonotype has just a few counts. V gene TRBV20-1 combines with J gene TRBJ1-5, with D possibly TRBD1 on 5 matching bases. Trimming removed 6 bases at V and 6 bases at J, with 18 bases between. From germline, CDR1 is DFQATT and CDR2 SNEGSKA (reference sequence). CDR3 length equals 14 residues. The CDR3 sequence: CSAIRGGFGQPQHF. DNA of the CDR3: TGCAGTGCCATACGGGGGGGATTCGGTCAGCCCCAGCATTTT.

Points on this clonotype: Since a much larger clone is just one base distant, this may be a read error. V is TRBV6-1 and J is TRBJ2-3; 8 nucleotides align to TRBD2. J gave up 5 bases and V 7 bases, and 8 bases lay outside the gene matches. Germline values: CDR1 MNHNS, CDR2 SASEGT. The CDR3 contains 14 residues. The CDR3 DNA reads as TGTGCCAGCACCAGAGGACGGGGGGGAGATACGCAGTATTTT. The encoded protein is CASTRGRGGDTQYF.

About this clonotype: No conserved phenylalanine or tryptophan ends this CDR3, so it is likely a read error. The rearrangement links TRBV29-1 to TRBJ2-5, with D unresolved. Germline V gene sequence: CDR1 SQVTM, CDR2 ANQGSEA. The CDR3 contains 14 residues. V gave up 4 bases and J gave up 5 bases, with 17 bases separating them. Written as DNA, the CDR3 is TGCAGCGTTGGACCTTCGATGGTGGAGGAGACCCAGTACATC. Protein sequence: CSVGPSMVEETQYI.

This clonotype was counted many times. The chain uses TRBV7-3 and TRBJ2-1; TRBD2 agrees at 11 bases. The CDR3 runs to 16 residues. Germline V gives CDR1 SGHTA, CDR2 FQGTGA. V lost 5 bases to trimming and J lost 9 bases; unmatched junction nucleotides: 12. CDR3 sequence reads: CASSRIAGGPYGEQFF. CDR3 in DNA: TGTGCCAGCAGCAGAATAGCGGGAGGGCCCTACGGTGAGCAGTTCTTC.

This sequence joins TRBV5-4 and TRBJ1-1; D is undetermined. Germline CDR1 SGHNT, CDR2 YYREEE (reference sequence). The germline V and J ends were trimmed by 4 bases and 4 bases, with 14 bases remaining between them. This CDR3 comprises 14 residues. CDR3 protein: CASSRPPPGTEAFF. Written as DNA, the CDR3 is TGTGCCAGCAGCCGTCCGCCTCCCGGCACTGAAGCTTTCTTT.

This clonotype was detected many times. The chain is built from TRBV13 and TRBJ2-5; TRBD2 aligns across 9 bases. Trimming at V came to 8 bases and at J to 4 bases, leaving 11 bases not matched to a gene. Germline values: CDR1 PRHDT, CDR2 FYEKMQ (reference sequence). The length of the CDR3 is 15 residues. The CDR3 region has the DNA TGTGCCAGCCTTCCGGCGGGGGGGCCCGTAGAGACCCAGTACTTC. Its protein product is CASLPAGGPVETQYF.

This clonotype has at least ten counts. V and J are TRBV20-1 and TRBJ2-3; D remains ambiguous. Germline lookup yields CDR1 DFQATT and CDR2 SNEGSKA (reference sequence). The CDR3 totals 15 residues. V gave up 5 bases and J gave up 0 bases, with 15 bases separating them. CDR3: CSAAGPRLSTDTQYF. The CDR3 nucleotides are TGCAGTGCTGCTGGACCGAGGCTAAGCACAGATACGCAGTATTTT.

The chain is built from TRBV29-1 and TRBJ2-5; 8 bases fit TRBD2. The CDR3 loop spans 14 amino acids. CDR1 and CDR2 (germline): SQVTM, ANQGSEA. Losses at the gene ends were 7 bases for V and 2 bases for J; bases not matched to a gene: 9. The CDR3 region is CSADGASGQETQYF. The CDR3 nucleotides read TGCAGCGCCGACGGGGCTAGCGGGCAAGAGACCCAGTACTTC.